Listed here are 8 T cell receptor beta chains from one sample, sequenced in a study of ipilimumab plus nivolumab after autologous stem cell transplantation (dated by TCRdb to the early 2020s). Libraries were built with the immunoSEQ multiplex PCR assay. In its TCRdb copy, this immuneACCESS table keeps in-frame sequences only and misses some clones. Where compared with another copy, unresolved V genes explain less than half of these, and the others have no known cause. This sample holds roughly 40,000 clones; over 90% were observed only once. The ten biggest clones cover approximately 1% of the sample. Sequencing used PBMCs, obtained in a trial of ipilimumab plus nivolumab as post-transplant consolidation. These receptors all come from a male donor with multiple myeloma.

The CDR3 coding sequence is TGTGCCAGCAAGGACCGAAGACAGGGGGCATATGGCTACACCTTC. Translated, it gives CASKDRRQGAYGYTF. The gene calls are TRBV28 and TRBJ1-2; 10 nucleotides agree with TRBD1. The CDR3 spans 15 residues. Losses at the gene ends were 7 bases for V and 5 bases for J; bases not matched to a gene: 10. CDR1 MDHEN and CDR2 SYDVKM come from the germline V gene.

This sequence joins TRBV19 and TRBJ1-2; the D is unclear. The germline V gene has CDR1 LNHDA and CDR2 SQIVND (reference sequence). The CDR3 length is 16 residues. Trimming left V 2 bases short and J 3 bases short, with 16 bases between. CDR3 DNA: TGTGCCAGTAGTATATTCGAACGGCCCGTGGACTATGGCTACACCTTC. It specifies CASSIFERPVDYGYTF.

The V call is TRBV30, the J call TRBJ1-2; D is undetermined. CDR1 is GTSNPN, CDR2 SVGIG, per germline (reference sequence). V dropped 4 bases and J dropped 8 bases, with 11 bases sitting between them. The CDR3 spans 11 residues. The chain's CDR3 is CAWNGMRGYTF. CDR3 bases: TGTGCCTGGAACGGGATGAGGGGCTACACCTTC.

This clone was observed once. This sequence joins TRBV28 and TRBJ1-6; D perhaps matches TRBD1 (5 bases). The ends were cut back, 5 bases at V and 9 bases at J, with 14 bases in the middle. Germline V gene lookup returns CDR1 MDHEN and CDR2 SYDVKM. The CDR3 spans 14 residues. CDR3 residues: CASSQQGGSSPLHF. In DNA form, the CDR3 reads TGTGCCAGCAGTCAGCAGGGAGGGAGTTCACCCCTCCACTTT. The complete variable domain, with remaining parts taken from reference TRBV28 and TRBJ1-6, reads DVKVTQSSRYLVKRTGEKVFLECVQDMDHENMFWYRQDPGLGLRLIYFSYDVKMKEKGDIPEGYSVSREKKERFSLILESASTNQTSMYLCASSQQGGSSPLHFGNGTRLTVT.

The chain recombines TRBV5-1 with TRBJ2-1, with TRBD2 as a possible D gene (6 bases). V lost 3 bases and J lost 4, with 14 bases in between. Germline V gene lookup returns CDR1 SGHRS and CDR2 YFSETQ. This CDR3 spans 15 amino acids. CDR3 region: CASSSTSSSYNEQFF. CDR3 sequence (DNA): TGCGCCAGCAGCTCCACTAGCAGCAGTTACAATGAGCAGTTCTTC. Full variable domain (missing parts from reference TRBV5-1 and TRBJ2-1): KAGVTQTPRYLIKTRGQQVTLSCSPISGHRSVSWYQQTPGQGLQFLFEYFSETQRNKGNFPGRFSGRQFSNSRSEMNVSTLELGDSALYLCASSSTSSSYNEQFFGPGTRLTVL.

This clone appeared a few times. A read error may account for a junction end that differs from germline. The gene calls are TRBV30 and TRBJ1-2; 7 bases are shared with TRBD1. Germline CDR1 GTSNPN, CDR2 SVGIG (reference sequence). The CDR3 consists of 11 residues. This chain's CDR3 is CAWSRGQARSF. DNA for the CDR3: TGTGCCTGGAGTAGAGGACAGGCCAGGTCCTTC.

This chain links TRBV6-1 with TRBJ2-1; tentatively, D is TRBD1 (5 bases). Germline CDR1 is MNHNS and CDR2 is SASEGT. The CDR3 covers 15 residues. Trimming took off 4 bases at V and 2 bases at J, with 12 bases between the two ends. Here the CDR3 DNA reads TGTGCCAGCAGTGTCCACAGGAATCCCTACAATGAGCAGTTCTTC. It is translated as CASSVHRNPYNEQFF.

The J gene is TRBJ2-7, the V gene TRBV29-1, with D unclear. The CDR3 loop spans 11 amino acids. Trimming removed 0 bases from V and 2 bases from J, with 2 bases in between. Germline-derived CDR1 and CDR2 are SQVTM and ANQGSEA. The CDR3 DNA reads as TGCAGCGTTGAAGATACCTACGAGCAGTACTTC. Residues: CSVEDTYEQYF.